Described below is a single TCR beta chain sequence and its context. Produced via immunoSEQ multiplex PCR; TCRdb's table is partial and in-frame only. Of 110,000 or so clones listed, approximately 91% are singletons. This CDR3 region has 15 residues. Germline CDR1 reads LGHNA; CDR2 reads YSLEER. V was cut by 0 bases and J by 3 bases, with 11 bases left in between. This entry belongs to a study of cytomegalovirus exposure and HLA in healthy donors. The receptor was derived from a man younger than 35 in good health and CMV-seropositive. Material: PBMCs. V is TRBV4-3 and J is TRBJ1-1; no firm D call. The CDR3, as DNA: TGCGCCAGCAGCCAAGACAACGGCCTAGACACTGAAGCTTTCTTT. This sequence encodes CASSQDNGLDTEAFF.